Listed below are T cell receptor beta chains from one sample, sequenced in a study of T-cell reconstitution after alpha-beta-depleted transplantation in children. Using its own MiXCR run on the PCR reads, TCRdb lists one record per CDR3 protein. This table holds around 380,000 distinct CDR3 sequences, about a tenth found once. Sequenced material: PBMCs from the stem cell graft donor, taken from the stem cell graft. The receptors were sampled from a human donor who donated a stem cell graft to a child with acute myeloid leukemia. CDR3s include the opening cysteine and the closing phenylalanine or tryptophan. The D gene is left open where the match is weak. Only some rows state a clone size, as once, few, many or a class for expanded clones.

d_call	v_call	j_call	clone_size	cdr3_nt	cdr3_aa
.	TRBV20-1	TRBJ2-5	few	TGCAGTGCTAGAGTTAGGGCAACACAAGAGACCCAGTACTTC	CSARVRATQETQYF
.	TRBV7-9	TRBJ1-1	many	TGTGCCAGCAGCGTACTCACAGGGTGGGACACTGAAGCTTTCTTT	CASSVLTGWDTEAFF
TRBD2	TRBV6-2/TRBV6-3	TRBJ2-1	.	TGTGCCAGCATGTTGGCGGGAGGCTACAATGAGCAGTTCTTC	CASMLAGGYNEQFF
.	TRBV4-2	TRBJ1-2	.	TGTGCCAGCAGCCAAGAGCCGAGGGACTATGGCTACACCTTC	CASSQEPRDYGYTF
.	TRBV20-1	TRBJ2-1	.	TGCAGTGCTATACAGCTCTCCTACAATGAGCAGTTCTTC	CSAIQLSYNEQFF
.	TRBV4-1	TRBJ1-1	.	TGCGCCAGCAGCCCCCAAAACAGAGTCTCTGAAGCTTTCTTT	CASSPQNRVSEAFF
.	TRBV19	TRBJ2-7	few	TGTGCCAGTAGTAGCCCGGGCTACGAGCAGTACTTC	CASSSPGYEQYF
.	TRBV10-3	TRBJ1-2	few	TGTGCCATCAGTGAGACACAGGTGGCCTATGGCTACACCTTC	CAISETQVAYGYTF
TRBD2	TRBV6-5	TRBJ2-5	once	TGTGCCAGCAGTTATTGGGGGGGGGGTTCGGAGACCCAGTACTTC	CASSYWGGGSETQYF
TRBD1	TRBV15	TRBJ2-3	.	TGTGCCACCAGCCCAATTAGGGGGGCTGGACAGGGAACAGATACGCAGTATTTT	CATSPIRGAGQGTDTQYF